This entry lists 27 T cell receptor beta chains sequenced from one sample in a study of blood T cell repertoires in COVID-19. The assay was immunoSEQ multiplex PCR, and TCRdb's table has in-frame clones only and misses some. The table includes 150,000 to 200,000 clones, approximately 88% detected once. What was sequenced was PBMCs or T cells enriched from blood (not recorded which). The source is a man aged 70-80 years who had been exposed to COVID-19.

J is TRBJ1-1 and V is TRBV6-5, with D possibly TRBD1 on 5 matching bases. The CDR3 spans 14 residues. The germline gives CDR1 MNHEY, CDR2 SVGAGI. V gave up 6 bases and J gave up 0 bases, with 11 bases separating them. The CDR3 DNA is TGTGCCAGCAGATGGGGGGGGGTGAACACTGAAGCTTTCTTT. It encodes CASRWGGVNTEAFF.

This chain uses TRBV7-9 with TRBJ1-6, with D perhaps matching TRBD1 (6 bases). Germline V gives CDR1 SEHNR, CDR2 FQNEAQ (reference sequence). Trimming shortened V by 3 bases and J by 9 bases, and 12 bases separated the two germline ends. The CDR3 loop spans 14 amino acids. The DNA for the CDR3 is TGTGCCAGCAGCTTCGGGGGGCCCAGTTCACCCCTCCACTTT. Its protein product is CASSFGGPSSPLHF.

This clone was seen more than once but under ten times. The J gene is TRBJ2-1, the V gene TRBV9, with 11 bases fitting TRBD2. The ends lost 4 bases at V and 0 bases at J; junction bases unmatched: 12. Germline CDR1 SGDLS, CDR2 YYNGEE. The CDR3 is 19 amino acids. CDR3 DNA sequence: TGTGCCAGCAGCTCTTCCGGGACTAGCGGCCTCAGCTCCTACAATGAGCAGTTCTTC. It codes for CASSSSGTSGLSSYNEQFF.

As DNA, the CDR3 is TGTGCCAGCTCGGTACGTACCTACACCGGGGAGCTGTTTTTT. This codes for CASSVRTYTGELFF. This chain connects TRBV9 to TRBJ2-2; D gene uncertain. Trimming took off 7 bases at V and 3 bases at J, with 13 bases between the two ends. The CDR3 totals 14 residues. In germline, CDR1 is SGDLS, CDR2 YYNGEE.

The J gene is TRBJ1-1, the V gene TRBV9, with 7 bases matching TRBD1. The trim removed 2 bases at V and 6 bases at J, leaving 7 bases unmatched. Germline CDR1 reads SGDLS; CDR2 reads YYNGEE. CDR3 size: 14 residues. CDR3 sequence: CASSVDDRASEAFF. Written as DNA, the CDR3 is TGTGCCAGCAGCGTGGACGACAGGGCGTCTGAAGCTTTCTTT.

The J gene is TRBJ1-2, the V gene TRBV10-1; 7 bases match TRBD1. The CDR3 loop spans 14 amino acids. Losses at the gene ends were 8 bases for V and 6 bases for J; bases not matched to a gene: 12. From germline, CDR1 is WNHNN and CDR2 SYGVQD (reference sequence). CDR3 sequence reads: CASPGEGGKNGYTF. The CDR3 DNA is TGCGCCAGCCCTGGGGAAGGGGGCAAGAATGGCTACACCTTC.

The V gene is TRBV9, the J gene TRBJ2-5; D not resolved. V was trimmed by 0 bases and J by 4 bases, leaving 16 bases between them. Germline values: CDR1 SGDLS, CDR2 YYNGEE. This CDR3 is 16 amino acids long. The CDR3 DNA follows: TGTGCCAGCAGCGTAGACAGTGGTAGGTCCCGAGAGACCCAGTACTTC. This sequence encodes CASSVDSGRSRETQYF.

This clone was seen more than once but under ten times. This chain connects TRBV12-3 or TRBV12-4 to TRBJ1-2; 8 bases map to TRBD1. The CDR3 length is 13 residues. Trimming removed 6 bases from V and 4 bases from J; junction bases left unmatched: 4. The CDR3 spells CASSWTGSYGYTF. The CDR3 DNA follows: TGTGCCAGCAGCTGGACAGGGAGCTATGGCTACACCTTC.

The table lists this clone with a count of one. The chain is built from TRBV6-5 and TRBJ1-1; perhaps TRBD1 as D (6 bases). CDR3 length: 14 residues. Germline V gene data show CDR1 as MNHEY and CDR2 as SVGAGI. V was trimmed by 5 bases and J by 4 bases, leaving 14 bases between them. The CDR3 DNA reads TGTGCCAGCAGTCCAACAGGGATGAGCACTGAAGCTTTCTTT. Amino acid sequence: CASSPTGMSTEAFF.

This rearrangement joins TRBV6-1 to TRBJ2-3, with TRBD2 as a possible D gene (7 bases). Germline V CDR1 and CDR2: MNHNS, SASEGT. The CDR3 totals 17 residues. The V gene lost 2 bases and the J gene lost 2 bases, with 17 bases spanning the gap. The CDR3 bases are TGTGCCAGCAGTGAATTGGGGGGGGCGCTCAACACAGATACGCAGTATTTT. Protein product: CASSELGGALNTDTQYF.

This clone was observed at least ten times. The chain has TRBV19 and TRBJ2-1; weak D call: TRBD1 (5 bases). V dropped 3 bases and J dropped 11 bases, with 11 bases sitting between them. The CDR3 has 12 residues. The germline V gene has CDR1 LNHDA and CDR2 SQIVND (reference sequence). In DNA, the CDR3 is TGTGCCAGTAGTATTTCCGACAGTAAGCAGTTCTTC. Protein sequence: CASSISDSKQFF.

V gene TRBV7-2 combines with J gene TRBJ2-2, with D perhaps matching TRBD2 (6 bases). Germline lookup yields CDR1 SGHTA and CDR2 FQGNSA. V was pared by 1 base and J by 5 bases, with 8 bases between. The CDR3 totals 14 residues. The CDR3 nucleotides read TGTGCCAGCAGCTTAGGTGCGGGGACCGGGGAGCTGTTTTTT. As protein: CASSLGAGTGELFF.

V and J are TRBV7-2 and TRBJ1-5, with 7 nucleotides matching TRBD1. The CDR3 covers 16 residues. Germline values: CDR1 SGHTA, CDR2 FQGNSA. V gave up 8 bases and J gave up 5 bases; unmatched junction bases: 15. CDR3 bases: TGTGCCAGCCCCCCTAGGCCGGGACAGCCTCATCAGCCCCAGCATTTT. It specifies CASPPRPGQPHQPQHF.

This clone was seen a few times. CDR3 residues: CAGGPPSTDTQYF. The CDR3 DNA reads TGTGCCGGAGGACCTCCCTCCACAGATACGCAGTATTTT. This chain uses TRBV30 with TRBJ2-3; TRBD2 might be the D (5 bases). Germline CDR1 GTSNPN, CDR2 SVGIG (reference sequence). Trimming shortened V by 8 bases and J by 2 bases, and 14 bases separated the two germline ends. The CDR3 is 13 residues long.

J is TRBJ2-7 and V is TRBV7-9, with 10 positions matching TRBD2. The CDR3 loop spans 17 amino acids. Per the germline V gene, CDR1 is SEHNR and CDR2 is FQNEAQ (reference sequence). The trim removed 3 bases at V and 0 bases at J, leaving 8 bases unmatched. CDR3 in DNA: TGTGCCAGCAGCTTTGGCTTAGCGGGAGGTTCCTCCTACGAGCAGTACTTC. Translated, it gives CASSFGLAGGSSYEQYF. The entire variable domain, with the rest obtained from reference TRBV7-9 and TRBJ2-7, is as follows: DTGVSQNPRHKITKRGQNVTFRCDPISEHNRLYWYRQTLGQGPEFLTYFQNEAQLEKSRLLSDRFSAERPKGSFSTLEIQRTEQGDSAMYLCASSFGLAGGSSYEQYFGPGTRLTVT.

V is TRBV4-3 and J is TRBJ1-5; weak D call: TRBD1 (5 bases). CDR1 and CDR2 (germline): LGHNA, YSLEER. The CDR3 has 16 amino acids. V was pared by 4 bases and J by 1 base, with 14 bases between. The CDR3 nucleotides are TGCGCCAGCAGCCCCTATGCTGGGGGGAGCAATCAGCCCCAGCATTTT. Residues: CASSPYAGGSNQPQHF.

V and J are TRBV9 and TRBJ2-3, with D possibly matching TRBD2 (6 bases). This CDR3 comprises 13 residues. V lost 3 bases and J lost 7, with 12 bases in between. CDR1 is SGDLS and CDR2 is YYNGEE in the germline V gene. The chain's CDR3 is CASSAGTQNTQYF. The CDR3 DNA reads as TGTGCCAGCAGCGCCGGGACTCAGAATACGCAGTATTTT. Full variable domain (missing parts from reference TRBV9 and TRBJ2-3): DSGVTQTPKHLITATGQRVTLRCSPRSGDLSVYWYQQSLDQGLQFLIQYYNGEERAKGNILERFSAQQFPDLHSELNLSSLELGDSALYFCASSAGTQNTQYFGPGTRLTVL.

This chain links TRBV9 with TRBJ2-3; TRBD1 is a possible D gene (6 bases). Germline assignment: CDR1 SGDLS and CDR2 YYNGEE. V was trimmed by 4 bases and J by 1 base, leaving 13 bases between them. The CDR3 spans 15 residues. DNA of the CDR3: TGTGCCAGCAGCCAAGGGGGACGAGGCACAGATACGCAGTATTTT. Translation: CASSQGGRGTDTQYF.

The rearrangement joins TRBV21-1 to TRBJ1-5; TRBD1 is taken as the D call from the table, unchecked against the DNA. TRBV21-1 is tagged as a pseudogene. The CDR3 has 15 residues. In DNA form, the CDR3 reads TGTGCCAGCAGCAAAGCGTACAGGGGTAATCAGCCCCAGCATTTT. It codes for CASSKAYRGNQPQHF.

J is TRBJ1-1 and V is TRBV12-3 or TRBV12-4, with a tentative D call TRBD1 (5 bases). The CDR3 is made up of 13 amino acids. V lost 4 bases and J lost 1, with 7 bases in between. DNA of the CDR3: TGTGCCAGCAGTTCTACAGGGAACACTGAAGCTTTCTTT. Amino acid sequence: CASSSTGNTEAFF.

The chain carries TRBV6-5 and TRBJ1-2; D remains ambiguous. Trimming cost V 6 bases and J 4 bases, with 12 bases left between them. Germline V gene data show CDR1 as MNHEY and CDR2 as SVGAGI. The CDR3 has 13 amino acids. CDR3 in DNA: TGTGCCAGCAGGATGGCGGGGTCCTATGGCTACACCTTC. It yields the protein CASRMAGSYGYTF.

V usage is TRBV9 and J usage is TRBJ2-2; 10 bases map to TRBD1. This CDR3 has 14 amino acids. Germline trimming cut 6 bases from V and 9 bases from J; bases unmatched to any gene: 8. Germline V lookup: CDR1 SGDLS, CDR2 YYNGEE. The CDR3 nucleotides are TGTGCCAGCAACCCGGGACAGGGGTTTCGGGAGCTGTTTTTT. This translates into CASNPGQGFRELFF. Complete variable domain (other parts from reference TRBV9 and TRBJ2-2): DSGVTQTPKHLITATGQRVTLRCSPRSGDLSVYWYQQSLDQGLQFLIQYYNGEERAKGNILERFSAQQFPDLHSELNLSSLELGDSALYFCASNPGQGFRELFFGEGSRLTVL.

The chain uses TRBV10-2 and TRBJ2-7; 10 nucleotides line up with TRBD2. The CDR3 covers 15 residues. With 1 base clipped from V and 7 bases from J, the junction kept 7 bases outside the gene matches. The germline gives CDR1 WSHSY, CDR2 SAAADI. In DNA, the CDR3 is TGCGCCAGCAGTGAGTTAGCGGGAGGTGGAGGTGAGCAGTACTTC. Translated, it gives CASSELAGGGGEQYF.

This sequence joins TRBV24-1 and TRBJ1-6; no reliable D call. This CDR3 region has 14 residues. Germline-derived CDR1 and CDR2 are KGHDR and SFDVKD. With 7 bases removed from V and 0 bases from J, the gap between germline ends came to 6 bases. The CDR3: CATRGSSYNSPLHF. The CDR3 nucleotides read TGTGCCACCAGAGGGAGCTCCTATAATTCACCCCTCCACTTT.

In DNA form, the CDR3 reads TGCAGCGTTGACGATAGCGGGAGATCGGGCTCCTACAATGAGCAGTTCTTC. This translates into CSVDDSGRSGSYNEQFF. The genes are TRBV29-1 and TRBJ2-1; 9 bases are shared with TRBD2. The CDR3 runs to 17 residues. Trimming cost V 3 bases and J 0 bases; bases outside gene matches: 9. Germline CDR1 and CDR2: SQVTM and ANQGSEA.

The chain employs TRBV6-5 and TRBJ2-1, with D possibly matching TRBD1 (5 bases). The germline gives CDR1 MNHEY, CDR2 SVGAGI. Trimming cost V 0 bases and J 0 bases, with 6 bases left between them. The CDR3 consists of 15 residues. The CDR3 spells CASSYSGRSYNEQFF. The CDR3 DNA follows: TGTGCCAGCAGTTACTCGGGGCGCTCCTACAATGAGCAGTTCTTC.

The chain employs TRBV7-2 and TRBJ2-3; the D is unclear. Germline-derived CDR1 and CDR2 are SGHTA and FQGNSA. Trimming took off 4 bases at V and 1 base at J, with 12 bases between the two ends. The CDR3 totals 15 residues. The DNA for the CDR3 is TGTGCCAGCAGCTACCTATCTTCGGGCACAGATACGCAGTATTTT. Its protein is CASSYLSSGTDTQYF.